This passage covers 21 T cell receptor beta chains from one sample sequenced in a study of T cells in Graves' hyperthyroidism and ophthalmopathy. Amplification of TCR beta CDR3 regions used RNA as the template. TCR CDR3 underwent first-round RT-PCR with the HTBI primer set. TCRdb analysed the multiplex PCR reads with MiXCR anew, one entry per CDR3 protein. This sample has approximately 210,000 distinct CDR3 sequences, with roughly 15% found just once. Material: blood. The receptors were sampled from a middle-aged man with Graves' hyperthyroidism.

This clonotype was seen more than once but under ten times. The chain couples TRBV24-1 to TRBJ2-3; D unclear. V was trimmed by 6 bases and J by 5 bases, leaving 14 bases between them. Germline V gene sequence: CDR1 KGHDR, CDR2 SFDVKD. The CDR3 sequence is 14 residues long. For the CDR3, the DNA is TGTGCCACCAGTAGGCCTTTCGACGGAGATACGCAGTATTTT. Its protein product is CATSRPFDGDTQYF.

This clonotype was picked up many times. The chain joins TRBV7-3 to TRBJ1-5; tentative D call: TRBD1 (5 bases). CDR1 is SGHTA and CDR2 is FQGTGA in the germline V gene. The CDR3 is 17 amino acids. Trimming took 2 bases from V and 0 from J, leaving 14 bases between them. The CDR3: CASSLSRQRDSNQPQHF. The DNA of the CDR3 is TGTGCCAGCAGCTTATCCAGACAGCGAGATAGCAATCAGCCCCAGCATTTT.

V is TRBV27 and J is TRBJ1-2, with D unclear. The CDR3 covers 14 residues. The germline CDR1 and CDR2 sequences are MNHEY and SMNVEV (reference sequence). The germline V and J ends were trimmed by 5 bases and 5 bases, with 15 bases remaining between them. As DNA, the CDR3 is TGTGCCAGCAGTCCGACGGAGACTCCTTATGGCTACACCTTC. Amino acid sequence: CASSPTETPYGYTF.

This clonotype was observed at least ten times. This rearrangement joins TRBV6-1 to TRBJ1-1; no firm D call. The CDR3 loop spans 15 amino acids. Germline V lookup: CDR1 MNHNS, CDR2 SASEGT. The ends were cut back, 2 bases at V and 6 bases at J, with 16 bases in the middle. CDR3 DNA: TGTGCCAGCAGTGAAATCAGTAGAAGAAACCCTGAAGCTTTCTTT. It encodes CASSEISRRNPEAFF.

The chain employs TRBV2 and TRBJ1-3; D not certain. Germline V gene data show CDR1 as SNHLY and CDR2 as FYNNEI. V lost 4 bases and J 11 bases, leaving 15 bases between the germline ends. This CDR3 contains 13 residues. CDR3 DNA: TGTGCCAGCAGTGTGACGCTGAACCGGGCCATATATTTT. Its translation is CASSVTLNRAIYF.

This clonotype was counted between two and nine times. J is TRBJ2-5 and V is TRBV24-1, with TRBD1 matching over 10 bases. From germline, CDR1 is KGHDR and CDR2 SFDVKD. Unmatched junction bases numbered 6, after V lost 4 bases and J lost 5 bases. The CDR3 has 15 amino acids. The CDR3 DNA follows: TGTGCCACCAGTGACTCCGACAGGGGGCTGGAGACCCAGTACTTC. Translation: CATSDSDRGLETQYF.

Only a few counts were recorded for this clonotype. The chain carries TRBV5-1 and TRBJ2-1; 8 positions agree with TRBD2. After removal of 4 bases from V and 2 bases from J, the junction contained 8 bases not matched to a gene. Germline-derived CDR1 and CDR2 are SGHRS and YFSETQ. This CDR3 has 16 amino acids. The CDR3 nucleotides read TGCGCCAGCAGCCCACGAGGGACTAGGACCTACAATGAGCAGTTCTTC. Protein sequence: CASSPRGTRTYNEQFF.

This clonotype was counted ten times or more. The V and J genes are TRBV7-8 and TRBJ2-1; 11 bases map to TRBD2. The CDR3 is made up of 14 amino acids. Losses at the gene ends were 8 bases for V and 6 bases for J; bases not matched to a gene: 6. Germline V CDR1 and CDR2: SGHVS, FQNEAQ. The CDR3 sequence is CASRGLAEGNEQFF. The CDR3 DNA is TGTGCCAGCCGGGGACTAGCGGAAGGCAATGAGCAGTTCTTC.

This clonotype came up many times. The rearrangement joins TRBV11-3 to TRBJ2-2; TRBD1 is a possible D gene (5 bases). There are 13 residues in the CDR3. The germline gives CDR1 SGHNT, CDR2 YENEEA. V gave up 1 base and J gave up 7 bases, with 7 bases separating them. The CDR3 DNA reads TGTGCCAGCAGCTTAGCAGGGTTCGGGGAGCTGTTTTTT. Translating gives CASSLAGFGELFF.

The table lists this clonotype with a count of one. The CDR3 sequence is CASSYWTSGSAGELFF. The CDR3 DNA is TGTGCCAGCAGCTATTGGACTAGCGGGAGTGCCGGGGAGCTGTTTTTT. J is TRBJ2-2 and V is TRBV7-2; 13 bases map to TRBD2. Germline CDR1 is SGHTA and CDR2 is FQGNSA. The CDR3 runs 16 residues. The junction had 5 bases not matched to a gene; V was cut back by 4 bases and J by 6 bases.

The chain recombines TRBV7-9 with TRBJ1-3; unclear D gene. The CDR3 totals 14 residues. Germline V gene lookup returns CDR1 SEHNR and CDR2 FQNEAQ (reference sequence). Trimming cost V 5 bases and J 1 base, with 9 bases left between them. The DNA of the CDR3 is TGTGCCAGCAGCCTGCCAGCTTCTGGAAACACCATATATTTT. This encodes CASSLPASGNTIYF.

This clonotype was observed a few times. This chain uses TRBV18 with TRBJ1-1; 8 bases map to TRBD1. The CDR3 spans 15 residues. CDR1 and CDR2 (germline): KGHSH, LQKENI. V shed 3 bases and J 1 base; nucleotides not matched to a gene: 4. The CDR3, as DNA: TGTGCCAGCTCACCCCGGACAGGGCCGAACACTGAAGCTTTCTTT. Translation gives CASSPRTGPNTEAFF.

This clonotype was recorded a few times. The CDR3 sequence: CASSDREGYTF. In DNA form, the CDR3 reads TGCGCCAGCAGCGACAGGGAGGGCTACACCTTC. V gene TRBV5-1 combines with J gene TRBJ1-2, with TRBD1 matching over 7 bases. V shed 4 bases, J shed 8 bases, and the junction held 2 bases outside the gene matches. Germline CDR1 is SGHRS and CDR2 is YFSETQ. This CDR3 is built from 11 residues.

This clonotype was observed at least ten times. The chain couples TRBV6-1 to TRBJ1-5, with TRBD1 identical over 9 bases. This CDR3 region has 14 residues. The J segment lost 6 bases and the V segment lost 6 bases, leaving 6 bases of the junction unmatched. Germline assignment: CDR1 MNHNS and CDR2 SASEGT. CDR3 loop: CASREQGAGQPQHF. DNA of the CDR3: TGTGCCAGCAGAGAACAGGGGGCAGGTCAGCCCCAGCATTTT.

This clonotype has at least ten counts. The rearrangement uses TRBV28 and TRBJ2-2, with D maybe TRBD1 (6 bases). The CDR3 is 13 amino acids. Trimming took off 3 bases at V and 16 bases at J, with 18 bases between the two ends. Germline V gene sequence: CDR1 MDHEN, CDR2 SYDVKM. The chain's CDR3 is CASSFQGSGETFF. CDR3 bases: TGTGCCAGCAGTTTCCAGGGATCAGGGGAAACGTTTTTT.

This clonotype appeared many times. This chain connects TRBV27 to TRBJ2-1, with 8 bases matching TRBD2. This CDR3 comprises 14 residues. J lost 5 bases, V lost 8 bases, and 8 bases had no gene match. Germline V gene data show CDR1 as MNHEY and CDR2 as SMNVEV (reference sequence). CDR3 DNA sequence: TGTGCCAGCCGGAAAGGACTAGCCAACAATGAGCAGTTCTTC. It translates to CASRKGLANNEQFF.

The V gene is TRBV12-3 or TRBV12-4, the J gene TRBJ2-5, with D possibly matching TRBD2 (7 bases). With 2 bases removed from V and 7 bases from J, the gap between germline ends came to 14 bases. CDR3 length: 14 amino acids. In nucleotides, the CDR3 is TGTGCCAGCAGTTTACGGGGGGCGCAGGGGACCCAGTACTTC. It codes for CASSLRGAQGTQYF.

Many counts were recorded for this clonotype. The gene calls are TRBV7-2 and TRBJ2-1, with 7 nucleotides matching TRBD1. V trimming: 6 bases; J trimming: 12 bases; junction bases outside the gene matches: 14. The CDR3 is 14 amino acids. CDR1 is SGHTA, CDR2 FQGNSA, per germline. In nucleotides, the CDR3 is TGTGCCAGCAGTCAACGGGACAGACCTTATGGGCAGTTCTTC. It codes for CASSQRDRPYGQFF.

As DNA, the CDR3 is TGTGCCAGCAGCCAAGATTGGGAAACAACAGGGCCAGAATCTGAAGCTTTCTTT. It yields the protein CASSQDWETTGPESEAFF. J is TRBJ1-1 and V is TRBV14, with D possibly being TRBD1 (6 bases). V lost 0 bases to trimming and J lost 6 bases, with 23 bases between them. Germline V gene lookup returns CDR1 SGHDN and CDR2 FVKESK. The CDR3 is 18 residues long.

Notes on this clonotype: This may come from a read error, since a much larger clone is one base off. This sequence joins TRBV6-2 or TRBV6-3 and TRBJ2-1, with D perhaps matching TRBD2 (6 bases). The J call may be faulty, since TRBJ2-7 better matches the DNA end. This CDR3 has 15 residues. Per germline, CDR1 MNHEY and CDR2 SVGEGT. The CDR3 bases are TGTGCCAGCAGTCGCGGAGGGCAGGGAGGCAATGAGCAGTACTTC. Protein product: CASSRGGQGGNEQYF.

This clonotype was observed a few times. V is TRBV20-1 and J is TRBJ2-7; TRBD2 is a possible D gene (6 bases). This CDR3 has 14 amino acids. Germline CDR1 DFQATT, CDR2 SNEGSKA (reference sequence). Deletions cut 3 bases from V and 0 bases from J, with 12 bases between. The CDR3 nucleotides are TGCAGTGCTAGGGTGGGGGGAAGCTCCTACGAGCAGTACTTC. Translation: CSARVGGSSYEQYF.